Presented here are 23 T cell receptor beta chains from one specimen sequenced in a study of T-cell memory formation after mild COVID-19 (dated by TCRdb to 2020 to 2022). Library preparation was by 5' RACE. The sequencer was an Illumina NovaSeq 6000. The raw public data were reprocessed by TCRdb itself: fastp quality trimming at Q25, MiXCR clonotype calling, in-frame beta chains only. Every CDR3 protein is listed once, alongside the most common genes and DNA of its rows. The sample table shows about 290,000 distinct CDR3 sequences, and roughly 15% are seen once. The ten largest clones take up 22% of the sample. Sequencing was performed on PBMCs or a T cell subset sorted from them (not recorded which). The source is a man younger than 35 who had mild COVID-19 (a few samples of this study predate the infection). The sample titles of this study are shuffled in the database, so cell type and time point are left out; the donor was told from shared clones.

This clonotype was seen more than once but under ten times. The chain has TRBV25-1 and TRBJ2-2; 11 nucleotides match TRBD2. The CDR3 runs 18 residues. CDR1 is MGHDK and CDR2 is SYGVNS in the germline V gene. V was clipped by 2 bases and J by 3 bases; unmatched bases: 8. This CDR3 reads CASSEGGGLAVYTGELFF. The CDR3 nucleotides read TGTGCCAGCAGTGAAGGTGGGGGACTAGCGGTTTACACCGGGGAGCTGTTTTTT.

The V call is TRBV7-2, the J call TRBJ2-1; 8 bases are a match to TRBD2. Trimming cost V 0 bases and J 1 base; bases outside gene matches: 11. CDR1 is SGHTA and CDR2 is FQGNSA in the germline V gene. The CDR3 runs to 19 residues. The CDR3 loop is CASSLAAGDTAKSYNEQFF. The CDR3 DNA follows: TGTGCCAGCAGCTTAGCAGCGGGAGATACCGCTAAGTCCTACAATGAGCAGTTCTTC.

CDR3 DNA sequence: TGTGCCAGCAACGACAGGGATTGGAGCAATCAGCCCCAGCATTTT. This translates into CASNDRDWSNQPQHF. This chain connects TRBV7-2 to TRBJ1-5; 7 nucleotides line up with TRBD1. This CDR3 has 15 amino acids. The ends lost 7 bases at V and 1 base at J; junction bases unmatched: 7. The germline V gene encodes CDR1 SGHTA and CDR2 FQGNSA.

The J gene is TRBJ2-3, the V gene TRBV25-1; a weak D match, TRBD2 (6 bases). The V end was cut by 3 bases, the J end by 2 bases, with 15 bases between. Germline V gives CDR1 MGHDK, CDR2 SYGVNS. The CDR3 has 16 amino acids. CDR3 DNA sequence: TGTGCCAGCAGTGACTGGCGGGGCGGTCCCACAGATACGCAGTATTTT. It codes for CASSDWRGGPTDTQYF.

The CDR3 region is CAIRDREANYGYTF. CDR3 nucleotides: TGTGCCATCAGGGACAGGGAGGCTAACTATGGCTACACCTTC. J is TRBJ1-2 and V is TRBV10-3; 8 bases fit TRBD1. The CDR3 is 14 residues long. The V gene end was trimmed by 6 bases and the J gene end by 0 bases; junction bases not matched to a gene: 3. Germline CDR1 and CDR2: ENHRY and SYGVKD.

This clonotype appeared a few times. The chain combines TRBV4-1 with TRBJ2-3; 11 bases are a match to TRBD2. Germline V gene data show CDR1 as MGHRA and CDR2 as YSYEKL. The CDR3 covers 17 residues. Losses at the gene ends were 3 bases for V and 5 bases for J; bases not matched to a gene: 10. CDR3: CASSQTVAGGPVDTQYF. CDR3 DNA sequence: TGCGCCAGCAGCCAGACCGTAGCGGGGGGGCCTGTAGATACGCAGTATTTT.

The sample holds a few counts of this clonotype. This sequence joins TRBV6-2 or TRBV6-3 and TRBJ2-6; TRBD2 matches 7 bases. The V and J ends lost 6 bases and 3 bases, in that order; junction bases with no gene match: 5. CDR1 is MNHEY and CDR2 is SVGEGT in the germline V gene. CDR3 length: 15 residues. The chain's CDR3 is CASSPRGVGANVLTF. For the CDR3, the DNA is TGTGCCAGCAGCCCTCGGGGGGTTGGGGCCAACGTCCTGACTTTC.

This clonotype was observed a few times. The rearrangement links TRBV27 to TRBJ2-1; tentatively, D is TRBD1 (5 bases). The germline V and J ends were trimmed by 7 bases and 6 bases, with 13 bases remaining between them. Germline CDR1 and CDR2: MNHEY and SMNVEV (reference sequence). This CDR3 is built from 13 residues. As DNA, the CDR3 is TGTGCCAGCACCCCAGGGTTGTCCAATGAGCAGTTCTTC. Encoded protein: CASTPGLSNEQFF.

Ten or more counts support this clonotype. V and J are TRBV7-2 and TRBJ2-3, with no clear D. The germline V gene encodes CDR1 SGHTA and CDR2 FQGNSA. Between the trimmed V and J ends, which lost 5 bases and 4 bases, there was a span of 16 bases. The CDR3 is 15 residues long. The CDR3 DNA reads TGTGCCAGCAGCCCACCCATCCAGAGAGCAGATACGCAGTATTTT. Protein sequence: CASSPPIQRADTQYF.

Many counts were recorded for this clonotype. The chain has TRBV20-1 and TRBJ2-1; either TRBD1 or TRBD2 may supply D (5 bases each). Germline CDR1 DFQATT, CDR2 SNEGSKA (reference sequence). The V and J ends lost 6 bases and 3 bases respectively, with 12 bases between them. This CDR3 spans 13 amino acids. CDR3: CSAAGTLYNEQFF. For the CDR3, the DNA is TGCAGTGCCGCAGGGACCCTCTACAATGAGCAGTTCTTC.

This clonotype has more than one count but fewer than ten. The V and J genes are TRBV6-5 and TRBJ2-1, with TRBD1 matching 8 bases. Germline V gene data show CDR1 as MNHEY and CDR2 as SVGAGI. J gave up 5 bases and V 2 bases, and 5 bases lay outside the gene matches. This CDR3 region has 15 residues. CDR3 residues: CASSYGQGIDNEQFF. The CDR3 DNA follows: TGTGCCAGCAGTTACGGACAGGGAATCGACAATGAGCAGTTCTTC.

This clonotype was seen a few times. The rearrangement uses TRBV4-3 and TRBJ1-1; D gene uncertain. Trimming shortened V by 4 bases and J by 5 bases, and 11 bases separated the two germline ends. CDR3 length: 13 amino acids. CDR1 is LGHNA, CDR2 YSLEER, per germline. In DNA, the CDR3 is TGCGCCAGCAGCCCAGAAACGAGGACTGAAGCTTTCTTT. It codes for CASSPETRTEAFF.

The chain couples TRBV4-1 to TRBJ1-2; the match to TRBD1 covers 10 bases. The J segment lost 5 bases and the V segment lost 1 base, leaving 4 bases of the junction unmatched. CDR1 MGHRA and CDR2 YSYEKL come from the germline V gene. This CDR3 spans 15 amino acids. CDR3 in DNA: TGCGCCAGCAGCCAAGGACAGGGGGCTGGGTATGGCTACACCTTC. Its protein is CASSQGQGAGYGYTF.

The V and J genes are TRBV12-3 or TRBV12-4 and TRBJ2-1; D assignment may be TRBD1 or TRBD2 (7 bases each). This CDR3 is 16 amino acids long. Trimming removed 6 bases at V and 4 bases at J, with 19 bases between. The CDR3 here is CASSSFRGGRYNEQFF. CDR3 nucleotide sequence: TGTGCCAGCAGCTCCTTCAGGGGGGGCAGGTACAATGAGCAGTTCTTC.

This clonotype was seen many times. V usage is TRBV7-9 and J usage is TRBJ2-7; TRBD2 is a possible D gene (5 bases). Germline assignment: CDR1 SEHNR and CDR2 FQNEAQ (reference sequence). The CDR3 contains 14 residues. Trimming removed 8 bases from V and 0 bases from J, with 14 bases in between. Written as DNA, the CDR3 is TGTGCCAGCTCTCCCCGAGGGCCCTCCTACGAGCAGTACTTC. Translating gives CASSPRGPSYEQYF.

This clonotype appeared many times. This chain joins TRBV7-9 and TRBJ2-3; 8 bases line up with TRBD1. The CDR3 contains 15 residues. Germline V gene sequence: CDR1 SEHNR, CDR2 FQNEAQ (reference sequence). V shed 7 bases, J shed 3 bases, and the junction held 9 bases outside the gene matches. The CDR3 sequence: CASTDGQGITDTQYF. CDR3 sequence (DNA): TGTGCCAGCACCGACGGACAGGGTATTACAGATACGCAGTATTTT.

Here the CDR3 DNA reads TGTGCCAGTAGTATCCGGGGTCGAAGCAATCAGCCCCAGCATTTT. Residues: CASSIRGRSNQPQHF. The chain combines TRBV19 with TRBJ1-5; D unclear. V shed 3 bases and J shed 1 base, with 10 bases lying between them. CDR1 and CDR2 from the germline V gene are LNHDA and SQIVND (reference sequence). This CDR3 contains 15 residues.

This clonotype was counted between two and nine times. The chain uses TRBV5-1 and TRBJ2-7; D remains ambiguous. Germline CDR1 is SGHRS and CDR2 is YFSETQ. V lost 4 bases and J lost 4, with 9 bases in between. This CDR3 has 12 amino acids. The CDR3 nucleotides read TGCGCCAGCAGCGCACAGTTTTACGAGCAGTACTTC. Residues: CASSAQFYEQYF.

This rearrangement joins TRBV6-5 to TRBJ1-6; TRBD1 matches 7 bases. This CDR3 has 19 residues. V lost 2 bases and J lost 0; bases outside the gene matches: 10. CDR1 and CDR2 from the germline V gene are MNHEY and SVGAGI. The chain's CDR3 is CASSYGVPGGDSYNSPLHF. CDR3 bases: TGTGCCAGCAGTTACGGGGTGCCAGGGGGAGACTCCTATAATTCACCCCTCCACTTT.

This clonotype was observed a few times. The CDR3 region has the DNA TGTGCCAGCAGCTTAGAGGGGGATGGAGCTTTCTTT. Translated, it gives CASSLEGDGAFF. V gene TRBV7-2 combines with J gene TRBJ1-1; possible D gene TRBD1, 6 bases. This CDR3 contains 12 residues. Between the trimmed V and J ends, which lost 1 base and 10 bases, there was a span of 10 bases. Germline V gives CDR1 SGHTA, CDR2 FQGNSA.

This clonotype was detected many times. The J gene is TRBJ2-1, the V gene TRBV7-9, with 8 bases aligning to TRBD2. The V segment lost 3 bases and the J segment 8 bases; nucleotides outside the gene matches: 3. Germline-derived CDR1 and CDR2 are SEHNR and FQNEAQ (reference sequence). This CDR3 is built from 13 residues. The CDR3 reads CASSFTGGDEQFF. For the CDR3, the DNA is TGTGCCAGCAGCTTCACCGGGGGGGATGAGCAGTTCTTC.

V is TRBV5-5 and J is TRBJ2-1, with 10 bases aligning to TRBD2. The ends lost 6 bases at V and 4 bases at J; junction bases unmatched: 10. The CDR3 extends over 16 amino acids. Germline V gene data show CDR1 as SGHKS and CDR2 as YYEKEE (reference sequence). CDR3 loop: CASTPTPTSGYNEQFF. CDR3 coding DNA: TGTGCCAGCACCCCCACCCCGACTAGCGGGTACAATGAGCAGTTCTTC.

This chain connects TRBV6-6 to TRBJ1-1; no reliable D call. With 0 bases removed from V and 8 bases from J, the gap between germline ends came to 25 bases. CDR3 size: 18 residues. Germline loops: CDR1 MNHNY, CDR2 SVGAGI (reference sequence). DNA of the CDR3: TGTGCCAGCAGTTACTCGTTTCCCTATAGGCGGAGATTAACCGAAGCTTTCTTT. Translated: CASSYSFPYRRRLTEAFF.